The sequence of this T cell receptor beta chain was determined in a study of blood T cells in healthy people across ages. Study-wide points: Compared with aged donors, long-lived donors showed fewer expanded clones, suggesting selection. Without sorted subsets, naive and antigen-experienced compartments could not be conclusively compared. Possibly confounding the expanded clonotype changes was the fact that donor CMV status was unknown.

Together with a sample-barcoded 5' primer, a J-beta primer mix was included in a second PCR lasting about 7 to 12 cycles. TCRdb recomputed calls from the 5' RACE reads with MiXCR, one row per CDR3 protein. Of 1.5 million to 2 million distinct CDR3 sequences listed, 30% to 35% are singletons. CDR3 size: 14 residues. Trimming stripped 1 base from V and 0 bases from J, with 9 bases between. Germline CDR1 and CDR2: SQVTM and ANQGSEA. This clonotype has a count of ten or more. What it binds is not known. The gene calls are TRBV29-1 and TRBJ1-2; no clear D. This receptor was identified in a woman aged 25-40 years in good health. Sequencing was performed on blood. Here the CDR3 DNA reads TGCAGCGTTGAAGTGGCGAGAGCTAACTATGGCTACACCTTC. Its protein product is CSVEVARANYGYTF.